This T cell receptor (beta chain) is drawn from a study of shared clonotypes between healthy human individuals (dated by TCRdb to about 2020). About the investigation overall: The cohort comprised two women and a few men aged 18 to 49 years. Per donor, three plates each were used for CD4 naive and CD4 memory, two for CD8 naive, and one for CD8 memory. To estimate repertoire size and how much clonotypes are shared between individuals, the study performed deep sequencing of blood TCR repertoires from roughly five healthy adults. To increase sequencing depth and limit assay-specific biases, TCR repertoire library preparation and sequencing were carried out by different laboratories using diverse techniques. Each donor's leukapheresis produced roughly between about 0.9 and 9.5 billion PBMCs.

The sample holds a few counts of this clone. It lacks a known antigen. No qualities accompany the bases; no much larger clone lies one base away. Healthy HIV-negative adults with no recently reported acute infections or vaccinations were included as donors. All donors were Caucasian adults living in Nashville, Tennessee, USA. CD8 memory samples combined magnetically selected CD45RO+ cells with CCR7-negative CD45RA+ effector memory (TemRA) cells. After blood collection by leukapheresis, PBMCs were isolated using Ficoll-Histopaque density gradient centrifugation and then cryopreserved in the vapor phase of liquid nitrogen. Analytical flow cytometry was used to check the purity and quantity of each magnetically sorted T cell population. Genomic DNA was isolated from every sorted fraction and measured by UV absorbance on a Nanodrop 2000c. Using the deep immunoSEQ assay, TCR CDR3 regions were amplified from genomic DNA by multiplex PCR. Genomic DNA extracted from each cell subset was distributed evenly over all wells of several immunoSEQ 96-well plates, and each plate served as one replicate. For sorted subsets, approximately 0.2 ug of genomic DNA, equivalent to about 30,000 T cell genomes, went into each replicate PCR. Purified libraries were quantified with a Qubit 3.0 fluorometer, sized on a Bioanalyzer 2100, and re-quantified with the KAPA Library Quantification kit. Every immunoSEQ 96-well plate was sequenced on a separate single-read 150-cycle Illumina NextSeq 550 flow cell. Processing in the source paper ran as follows. The immunoSEQ output contained only junctional sequences without quality scores, so filtering could not match that applied to full-length reads. To assign V/J genes and CDR3, sequences were annotated against IMGT germline references using PyIR, a Python wrapper for IgBLAST v1.9. Reads with weak V/J assignments (E-value above 1e-6), missing CDR3, stop codons, out-of-frame junctions, or ambiguous translated residues were removed. V3J clonotypes were defined by identical inferred V gene, J gene, and CDR3 amino acid sequence. To compute the percentage overlap between repertoires, the number of shared unique clonotypes was divided by the size of the smaller repertoire. RTK rarefaction, the Chao1 estimator, and Recon v2.1 estimates of unobserved clonotypes were used to assess repertoire richness. OLGA was used to compute generation probabilities for all TCRbeta clonotypes that the gDNA method yielded from a few donors. Entries here come from immuneACCESS through TCRdb and include only in-frame sequences with V and J called. Some clones fail to appear in such tables; in the studies checked, an unresolved V gene covers under half of the shortfall, and the cause of the remainder is unknown. From that table come the V and J calls and clone size; the DNA was used to work out D and trimming. The sample contains about 110,000 clones, about 71% of them found a single time. The ten largest clonotypes hold around 25% of the sample.

General study outcomes and caveats: Only blood was sampled, and tissue TCR repertoires likely differ from those in blood. Across a few donors, approximately 4.9% of naive CD4, around 3.3% of naive CD8, about 2% of memory CD4, and roughly 0.4% of memory CD8 clonotypes were shared. Incomplete sequencing was indicated by rarefaction of sorted-subset datasets, despite the large sequencing depth. Based on pairwise subsampling, the degree of clonotype sharing among donors was expected to be affected by sequencing depth. The small number of donors limited the genetic and exposure-history diversity represented. Estimated clonotype richness was generally larger for naive than for memory subsets. Compared with non-shared clonotypes, the clonotypes found in all four sorted-subset donors had higher generation probabilities.

V is cut back by 3 bases and J by 3 bases, with 10 bases in the junction unmatched. The CDR3 measures 16 amino acids from cysteine to phenylalanine. Solely the CDR3 DNA is kept, with 48 bases framed from the first base. The germline V gene provides CDR1 ENHRY and CDR2 SYGVKD. This sequence uses TRBV10-3 and TRBJ1-2; TRBD1 agrees with 7 junctional bases. The clonotype comes from a woman in her twenties or thirties in good health. Sequenced input: memory CD8+ T cells sorted from blood. The sample's cell subset or site, from its label and the paper: CD45RO+ cells pooled with CCR7-negative TemRA cells. The nucleotides read TGTGCCATCAGTGACCACACCGGGACAGAAGACTATGGCTACACCTTC. This gives the protein CAISDHTGTEDYGYTF.